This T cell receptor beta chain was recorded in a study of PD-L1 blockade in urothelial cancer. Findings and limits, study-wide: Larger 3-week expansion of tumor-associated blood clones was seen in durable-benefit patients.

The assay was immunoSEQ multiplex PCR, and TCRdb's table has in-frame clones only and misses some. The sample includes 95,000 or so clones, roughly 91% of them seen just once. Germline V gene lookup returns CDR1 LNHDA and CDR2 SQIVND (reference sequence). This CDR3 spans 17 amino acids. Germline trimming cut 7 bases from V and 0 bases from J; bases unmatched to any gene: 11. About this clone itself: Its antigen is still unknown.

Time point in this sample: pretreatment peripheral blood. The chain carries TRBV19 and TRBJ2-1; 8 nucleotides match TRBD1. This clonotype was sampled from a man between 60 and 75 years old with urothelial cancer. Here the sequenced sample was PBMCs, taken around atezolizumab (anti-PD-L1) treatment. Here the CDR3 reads CASTLGHGTGSYNEQFF. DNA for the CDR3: TGTGCCAGTACCCTCGGCCACGGGACAGGCTCCTACAATGAGCAGTTCTTC.